This T cell receptor beta chain is drawn from a study of T cells in Graves' hyperthyroidism and ophthalmopathy. Study-level points and caveats: The model foresaw ophthalmopathy a median around 6 months prior to onset. Among thyroid clonotypes expanded above 0.001, most also appeared in blood. The authors' 13 V-J model separated ophthalmopathy from stable hyperthyroidism.

Researchers amplified the TCR beta CDR3 regions from RNA transcripts. RT-PCR in the first round (using the HTBI primer set) targeted the TCR CDR3. A single record per CDR3 protein comes from TCRdb applying MiXCR to the multiplex PCR reads. Here the sample spans roughly 350,000 distinct CDR3 sequences, roughly 14% being singletons. Patients showing uncontrolled infection, other autoimmune disease, pregnancy or lactation were ineligible. This clonotype was counted a single time. Antigen specificity is unknown. The V gene end was trimmed by 6 bases and the J gene end by 5 bases; junction bases not matched to a gene: 10. The germline V gene has CDR1 SGHTA and CDR2 FQGNSA. The CDR3 contains 14 residues.

The V gene is TRBV7-2, the J gene TRBJ2-7, with 7 bases aligning to TRBD2. The specimen sequenced was blood. The receptor was derived from a woman in her twenties or thirties with Graves' hyperthyroidism. CDR3 DNA sequence: TGTGCCAGCAGGCTCCGGGGCGGGAGCGACGAGCAGTACTTC. It specifies CASRLRGGSDEQYF.